This TCR beta chain was retrieved from a study of human T cells and chemical hapten exposure. One entry per CDR3 protein results from TCRdb running MiXCR on the RACE reads. Of some 110,000 distinct CDR3 sequences listed, 12% are singletons. The CDR3 totals 13 residues. The V gene's germline CDR1 is SQVTM and CDR2 ANQGSEA. Trimming cost V 0 bases and J 4 bases, with 7 bases left between them. This sample's time point: pre-sensitization, week 0. Treatment noted: therapeutic diphenylcyclopropenone sensitization with weekly scalp DPC. The sequenced sample was whole blood, obtained in connection with sensitization to the hapten diphenylcyclopropenone (DPC). This receptor was taken from a woman aged 45-65 years with alopecia areata. Some clones in this sample may be carry-over from other donors' samples. The chain combines TRBV29-1 with TRBJ1-5; D is unresolved. The DNA for the CDR3 is TGCAGCGTTGAAGAAGGGTTGAATCAGCCCCAGCATTTT. Translated: CSVEEGLNQPQHF.